Below, 25 T cell receptor beta chains from the same sample are listed, as sequenced in a study of CD8 T cells in Susac syndrome (dated by TCRdb to 2018 to 2020). Libraries were built with the immunoSEQ multiplex PCR assay. RNA was extracted using the RNeasy kit, and about 0.5 to 1 microgram was reverse transcribed with random hexamers. Using fastp trimming at Q25 and MiXCR clonotype assembly, TCRdb reanalyzed the public sequencing data and kept in-frame beta chains. Entries are consolidated by CDR3 protein sequence, retaining the most common genes and DNA. This sample comprises about 140,000 distinct CDR3 sequences, roughly 95% of them detected only once. The leading ten clones occupy approximately 0.11% of the sample. The specimen was CD4+ T cells from PBMCs. Receptors originate from a human donor with multiple sclerosis.

This chain connects TRBV27 to TRBJ1-2; D remains unclear. Germline V gene data show CDR1 as MNHEY and CDR2 as SMNVEV (reference sequence). This CDR3 region has 14 residues. V was shortened by 2 bases and J by 4 bases, with 11 bases between the two germline ends. The CDR3 is CASSLKVQSYGYTF. For the CDR3, the DNA is TGTGCCAGCAGTTTAAAGGTACAGAGCTATGGCTACACCTTC.

The V gene is TRBV12-3 or TRBV12-4, the J gene TRBJ2-3; D might be TRBD2 (7 bases). V shed 5 bases and J shed 0 bases, with 15 bases lying between them. The CDR3 covers 16 residues. CDR3 in DNA: TGTGCCAGCAGTCCCATGGCGGGGGCCAGCACAGATACGCAGTATTTT. It encodes CASSPMAGASTDTQYF.

The chain employs TRBV29-1 and TRBJ1-4; 7 bases fit TRBD1. This CDR3 comprises 16 residues. CDR1 is SQVTM, CDR2 ANQGSEA, per germline. V shed 6 bases and J 5 bases; nucleotides not matched to a gene: 15. The CDR3 loop is CSVAGTVRDRNEKLFF. The CDR3 DNA follows: TGCAGCGTCGCTGGGACAGTCCGTGACAGGAATGAAAAACTGTTTTTT.

This chain joins TRBV7-8 and TRBJ2-1; 10 bases match TRBD2. This CDR3 is 15 amino acids long. With V trimmed by 1 base and J by 6 bases, 3 bases remained unmatched. Germline assignment: CDR1 SGHVS and CDR2 FQNEAQ. This CDR3 reads CASSLDGLAANEQFF. The CDR3 DNA follows: TGTGCCAGCAGCTTAGACGGACTAGCGGCCAATGAGCAGTTCTTC.

V is TRBV30 and J is TRBJ2-7, with D possibly matching TRBD1 (5 bases). V lost 3 bases and J lost 5, with 17 bases in between. From germline, CDR1 is GTSNPN and CDR2 SVGIG (reference sequence). The CDR3 consists of 14 residues. The CDR3 sequence is CAWSPDSKRNEQYF. As DNA, the CDR3 is TGTGCCTGGAGCCCAGACAGCAAGAGAAACGAGCAGTACTTC.

The V gene is TRBV5-1, the J gene TRBJ2-5; 9 positions match TRBD1. The V segment lost 4 bases and the J segment 1 base; nucleotides outside the gene matches: 8. The CDR3 contains 16 residues. Germline CDR1 reads SGHRS; CDR2 reads YFSETQ. This CDR3 reads CASSIWTGEVQETQYF. The CDR3 DNA follows: TGCGCCAGCAGCATATGGACAGGGGAAGTCCAAGAGACCCAGTACTTC. Full variable domain (rest looked up from reference TRBV5-1 and TRBJ2-5): KAGVTQTPRYLIKTRGQQVTLSCSPISGHRSVSWYQQTPGQGLQFLFEYFSETQRNKGNFPGRFSGRQFSNSRSEMNVSTLELGDSALYLCASSIWTGEVQETQYFGPGTRLLVL.

V and J are TRBV7-2 and TRBJ2-5, with a weak D call TRBD2 (6 bases). Trimming cost V 5 bases and J 4 bases, with 17 bases left between them. This CDR3 has 15 amino acids. The germline V gene has CDR1 SGHTA and CDR2 FQGNSA. The CDR3, as DNA: TGTGCCAGCAGCCTTTTTTGGAGGGGCGTAGAGACCCAGTACTTC. Translating it yields CASSLFWRGVETQYF.

The rearrangement uses TRBV9 and TRBJ1-2; TRBD1 is a possible D gene (6 bases). V lost 4 bases to trimming and J lost 5 bases, with 15 bases between them. The germline V gene has CDR1 SGDLS and CDR2 YYNGEE. The CDR3 is made up of 14 amino acids. CDR3 region: CASSLGQSEYGYTF. CDR3 bases: TGTGCCAGCAGCCTCGGACAGTCGGAATATGGCTACACCTTC.

This rearrangement joins TRBV19 to TRBJ2-3; TRBD1 matches 8 bases. The V segment lost 4 bases and the J segment 1 base; nucleotides outside the gene matches: 4. Germline CDR1 reads LNHDA; CDR2 reads SQIVND (reference sequence). The CDR3 runs 15 residues. The CDR3 DNA reads TGTGCCAGTAGTAAAGGACAGGGACGCACAGATACGCAGTATTTT. The encoded protein is CASSKGQGRTDTQYF.

V is TRBV12-3 or TRBV12-4 and J is TRBJ2-3; TRBD1 agrees at 7 bases. Trimming at V came to 6 bases and at J to 1 base, leaving 7 bases not matched to a gene. The CDR3 sequence is 15 residues long. In DNA form, the CDR3 reads TGTGCCAGCAGGCTACAGGGGAAGGGCACAGATACGCAGTATTTT. Translated, it gives CASRLQGKGTDTQYF.

The chain employs TRBV7-2 and TRBJ2-2; the D is unclear. Per the germline V gene, CDR1 is SGHTA and CDR2 is FQGNSA. V lost 2 bases and J 0 bases, leaving 7 bases between the germline ends. CDR3 length: 15 amino acids. The CDR3 reads CASSLSGPNTGELFF. CDR3 DNA sequence: TGTGCCAGCAGCTTATCTGGTCCGAACACCGGGGAGCTGTTTTTT.

V gene TRBV3-1 combines with J gene TRBJ2-1; the D gene is possibly TRBD1 (6 bases). Germline values: CDR1 LGHDT, CDR2 YNNKEL (reference sequence). Trimming removed 0 bases from V and 9 bases from J, with 9 bases in between. The CDR3 sequence is 13 residues long. The chain's CDR3 is CASSQDLQGEQFF. CDR3 coding DNA: TGTGCCAGCAGCCAAGATCTACAGGGTGAGCAGTTCTTC.

This chain links TRBV5-1 with TRBJ2-7, with D hard to call. Germline CDR1 is SGHRS and CDR2 is YFSETQ. CDR3 length: 13 amino acids. V was shortened by 6 bases and J by 1 base, with 11 bases between the two germline ends. CDR3 bases: TGCGCCAGCAAGACTGTTGGGTCCTACGAGCAGTACTTC. This codes for CASKTVGSYEQYF.

The chain is built from TRBV7-9 and TRBJ2-3; weak D call: TRBD2 (6 bases). V was clipped by 2 bases and J by 0 bases, with 9 bases between them. This CDR3 is 15 amino acids long. Germline V gene data show CDR1 as SEHNR and CDR2 as FQNEAQ (reference sequence). The CDR3 sequence is CASSLLRGSTDTQYF. CDR3 in DNA: TGTGCCAGCAGCTTACTGCGGGGTAGCACAGATACGCAGTATTTT. The full variable domain, completed using reference TRBV7-9 and TRBJ2-3, is DTGVSQNPRHKITKRGQNVTFRCDPISEHNRLYWYRQTLGQGPEFLTYFQNEAQLEKSRLLSDRFSAERPKGSFSTLEIQRTEQGDSAMYLCASSLLRGSTDTQYFGPGTRLTVL.

The V call is TRBV30, the J call TRBJ1-2; a possible D gene is TRBD1 (5 bases). Germline CDR1 is GTSNPN and CDR2 is SVGIG (reference sequence). V lost 0 bases and J 3 bases, leaving 8 bases between the germline ends. The CDR3 runs 13 residues. The CDR3 here is CAWSVEGYYGYTF. In DNA, the CDR3 is TGTGCCTGGAGTGTAGAGGGGTACTATGGCTACACCTTC.

The chain couples TRBV24-1 to TRBJ2-7; 7 bases match TRBD1. CDR1 KGHDR and CDR2 SFDVKD come from the germline V gene. V lost 1 base, J lost 5 bases, and 10 bases stayed unmatched. The CDR3 has 16 amino acids. The CDR3 nucleotides read TGTGCCACCAGTGATTTCGTGTCGACAGGGCACCACGAGCAGTACTTC. Its translation: CATSDFVSTGHHEQYF.

The rearrangement uses TRBV12-3 or TRBV12-4 and TRBJ1-1, with unresolved D. This CDR3 region has 10 residues. V shed 10 bases and J shed 10 bases, with 13 bases lying between them. CDR3 nucleotides: TGTGCCACCGGAAGGGTGGGAGCTTTCTTT. Amino acid sequence: CATGRVGAFF.

This clonotype appeared once. This chain joins TRBV12-3 or TRBV12-4 and TRBJ2-2; possibly TRBD2 for D (6 bases). The CDR3 covers 13 residues. V was pared by 7 bases and J by 6 bases, with 12 bases between. The CDR3 is CASTGGIAGELFF. CDR3 nucleotides: TGTGCCAGCACTGGGGGGATAGCCGGGGAGCTGTTTTTT.

J is TRBJ1-5 and V is TRBV12-3 or TRBV12-4, with TRBD1 as a possible D gene (5 bases). V was pared by 1 base and J by 4 bases, with 8 bases between. The CDR3 is 14 residues long. Here the CDR3 DNA reads TGTGCCAGCAGTTTAGGACAGCGGAATCAGCCCCAGCATTTT. It translates to CASSLGQRNQPQHF.

The chain recombines TRBV6-5 with TRBJ2-7, with 7 bases lining up with TRBD1. The V gene's germline CDR1 is MNHEY and CDR2 SVGAGI. V trimming: 6 bases; J trimming: 2 bases; junction bases outside the gene matches: 4. The CDR3 sequence is 13 residues long. CDR3 coding DNA: TGTGCCAGCAGATATGACAGGGCCTACGAGCAGTACTTC. As protein: CASRYDRAYEQYF.

The sample holds one count of this clonotype. CDR3 sequence (DNA): TGTGCCAGCAGTTTTAGCGGGGGAGGTATAGATACGCAGTATTTT. This encodes CASSFSGGGIDTQYF. V is TRBV28 and J is TRBJ2-3, with 9 bases matching TRBD2. This CDR3 region has 15 residues. Germline loops: CDR1 MDHEN, CDR2 SYDVKM. V was pared by 3 bases and J by 5 bases, with 6 bases of the junction left unmatched.

This sequence joins TRBV5-1 and TRBJ1-2; unclear D gene. CDR3 size: 13 residues. V was shortened by 1 base and J by 3 bases, with 7 bases between the two germline ends. Germline lookup yields CDR1 SGHRS and CDR2 YFSETQ. CDR3: CASSLRVDYGYTF. CDR3 nucleotides: TGCGCCAGCAGCTTGCGAGTCGACTATGGCTACACCTTC.

The chain combines TRBV27 with TRBJ1-6; D is undetermined. V lost 2 bases to trimming and J lost 7 bases, with 9 bases between them. Germline CDR1 reads MNHEY; CDR2 reads SMNVEV (reference sequence). CDR3 length: 14 amino acids. The CDR3 DNA is TGTGCCAGCAGTTTAAGTCGGCTAAATTCACCCCTCCACTTT. It is translated as CASSLSRLNSPLHF.

V gene TRBV28 combines with J gene TRBJ1-5; maybe TRBD1 (5 bases). Germline-derived CDR1 and CDR2 are MDHEN and SYDVKM. Deletions cut 6 bases from V and 0 bases from J, with 21 bases between. This CDR3 is 18 amino acids long. The CDR3 loop reads CASSQMPRGRYSNQPQHF. Here the CDR3 DNA reads TGTGCCAGCAGCCAAATGCCTCGGGGCAGGTATAGCAATCAGCCCCAGCATTTT.

J is TRBJ2-7 and V is TRBV4-1; D unclear. The CDR3 loop spans 17 amino acids. The germline gives CDR1 MGHRA, CDR2 YSYEKL. V was pared by 0 bases and J by 1 base, with 16 bases between. The CDR3 region is CASSQDLGKGSSYEQYF. In DNA, the CDR3 is TGCGCCAGCAGCCAAGATCTGGGCAAGGGCTCTTCCTACGAGCAGTACTTC.